Following are 22 T cell receptor beta chains from one sample sequenced in a study of blood T cell repertoires in COVID-19. Only in-frame clones appear in the TCRdb table, and some are missing; sequencing was by immunoSEQ multiplex PCR. Here the sample spans some 190,000 clones, approximately 91% being singletons. The specimen sequenced was peripheral blood. The receptor set was obtained from a man between 25 and 39 years old with acute or convalescent COVID-19.

The rearrangement uses TRBV18 and TRBJ2-7, with 9 bases lining up with TRBD1. CDR1 is KGHSH, CDR2 LQKENI, per germline. The CDR3 totals 13 residues. Germline trimming cut 2 bases from V and 6 bases from J; bases unmatched to any gene: 2. Here the CDR3 reads CASSPDRGGEQYF. Written as DNA, the CDR3 is TGTGCCAGCTCACCAGACAGGGGGGGCGAGCAGTACTTC. Full variable domain (outside the CDR3, taken from reference TRBV18 and TRBJ2-7): NAGVMQNPRHLVRRRGQEARLRCSPMKGHSHVYWYRQLPEEGLKFMVYLQKENIIDESGMPKERFSAEFPKEGPSILRIQQVVRGDSAAYFCASSPDRGGEQYFGPGTRLTVT.

V usage is TRBV11-2 and J usage is TRBJ1-1; possible D gene TRBD1, 6 bases. Per the germline V gene, CDR1 is SGHAT and CDR2 is FQNNGV. V gave up 9 bases and J gave up 0 bases, with 17 bases separating them. CDR3 length: 15 amino acids. The CDR3 DNA follows: TGTGCCAGTAGCCGGGGGGCACTCATGAACACTGAAGCTTTCTTT. It encodes CASSRGALMNTEAFF.

The genes are TRBV5-1 and TRBJ1-6; 7 bases are a match to TRBD1. Germline V gives CDR1 SGHRS, CDR2 YFSETQ. Germline trimming cut 3 bases from V and 6 bases from J; bases unmatched to any gene: 15. The CDR3 covers 18 residues. The CDR3 DNA sequence: TGCGCCAGCAGCTCAGAATCCGGAGGACAGGCCCTTAATTCACCCCTCCACTTT. It specifies CASSSESGGQALNSPLHF.

The rearrangement joins TRBV27 to TRBJ1-1, with D possibly TRBD1 on 5 matching bases. The CDR3 loop spans 13 amino acids. Germline assignment: CDR1 MNHEY and CDR2 SMNVEV (reference sequence). Deletions cut 5 bases from V and 8 bases from J, with 15 bases between. CDR3 DNA sequence: TGTGCCAGCAGTCGGACACCGCCTATAGAAGCTTTCTTT. Protein: CASSRTPPIEAFF.

The J gene is TRBJ2-1, the V gene TRBV30; the match to TRBD1 covers 7 bases. CDR1 is GTSNPN and CDR2 is SVGIG in the germline V gene (reference sequence). The trim removed 5 bases at V and 11 bases at J, leaving 9 bases unmatched. The CDR3 is 12 amino acids. CDR3 sequence reads: CAWQTGSPQQFF. CDR3 DNA sequence: TGTGCCTGGCAGACAGGGTCCCCCCAGCAGTTCTTC.

This chain's CDR3 is CASSGTSVSHTQYF. The CDR3 bases are TGTGCCAGCAGCGGGACTAGCGTCTCACATACGCAGTATTTT. The chain carries TRBV9 and TRBJ2-3, with TRBD2 matching 9 bases. The CDR3 runs 14 residues. The germline CDR1 and CDR2 sequences are SGDLS and YYNGEE. V shed 3 bases and J 7 bases; nucleotides not matched to a gene: 6.

The rearrangement links TRBV24-1 to TRBJ2-3, with TRBD1 as a possible D gene (5 bases). Trimming stripped 3 bases from V and 5 bases from J, with 17 bases between. The CDR3 extends over 16 amino acids. Germline V gene sequence: CDR1 KGHDR, CDR2 SFDVKD. The CDR3 coding sequence is TGTGCCACCAGTGATCGGCAGGGATTCGAGAGAGATACGCAGTATTTT. Amino acids: CATSDRQGFERDTQYF.

The chain joins TRBV30 to TRBJ2-5; 8 nucleotides line up with TRBD1. The CDR3 sequence is 13 residues long. CDR1 and CDR2 from the germline V gene are GTSNPN and SVGIG (reference sequence). V lost 8 bases to trimming and J lost 2 bases; unmatched junction nucleotides: 7. CDR3 coding DNA: TGTGCCCGAACCGGGACAGGACAAGAGACCCAGTACTTC. It encodes CARTGTGQETQYF.

The rearrangement joins TRBV2 to TRBJ2-3; D is ambiguous. Per germline, CDR1 SNHLY and CDR2 FYNNEI. V lost 5 bases to trimming and J lost 2 bases, with 14 bases between them. This CDR3 is 15 amino acids long. DNA of the CDR3: TGTGCCAGCAGTCGACTGAACCCAAACACAGATACGCAGTATTTT. This gives the protein CASSRLNPNTDTQYF.

In this sample, this clone turned up a few times. This rearrangement joins TRBV19 to TRBJ1-1; D gene ambiguous. The CDR3 is 12 residues long. The germline gives CDR1 LNHDA, CDR2 SQIVND (reference sequence). V was pared by 6 bases and J by 3 bases, with 8 bases between. CDR3 loop: CASRFRDTEAFF. DNA of the CDR3: TGTGCCAGTAGGTTCCGGGACACTGAAGCTTTCTTT.

The chain links TRBV5-1 to TRBJ2-1; TRBD2 matches 9 bases. The CDR3 consists of 15 residues. Germline trimming cut 5 bases from V and 0 bases from J; bases unmatched to any gene: 3. The germline CDR1 and CDR2 sequences are SGHRS and YFSETQ. The CDR3 sequence is CASSRTSDSYNEQFF. Here the CDR3 DNA reads TGCGCCAGCAGTCGGACTAGCGACTCCTACAATGAGCAGTTCTTC.

The chain couples TRBV3-1 (or the pseudogene TRBV3-2) to TRBJ1-1; possibly TRBD1 for D (6 bases). Germline CDR1 is LGHDT and CDR2 is YNNKEL (reference sequence). The V and J ends lost 1 base and 2 bases respectively, with 14 bases between them. The CDR3 runs to 16 residues. CDR3: CASSQVFRGGNTEAFF. CDR3 sequence (DNA): TGTGCCAGCAGCCAAGTTTTCAGGGGTGGAAACACTGAAGCTTTCTTT.

The DNA of the CDR3 is TGTGCCAGCAGTGATACTAGCGGATATAATTCACCCCTCCACTTT. This sequence encodes CASSDTSGYNSPLHF. The chain links TRBV2 to TRBJ1-6, with no clear D. Germline V gene lookup returns CDR1 SNHLY and CDR2 FYNNEI. V lost 3 bases, J lost 4 bases, and 10 bases lay in between. There are 15 residues in the CDR3.

This rearrangement joins TRBV28 to TRBJ1-1; D is unclear. Trimming took off 10 bases at V and 2 bases at J, with 17 bases between the two ends. This CDR3 has 14 residues. From germline, CDR1 is MDHEN and CDR2 SYDVKM. This CDR3 reads CAIYETFPNTEAFF. The CDR3, as DNA: TGTGCCATCTACGAAACTTTCCCCAACACTGAAGCTTTCTTT.

The chain joins TRBV2 to TRBJ2-6; D uncertain. CDR1 and CDR2 (germline): SNHLY, FYNNEI. This CDR3 is built from 12 residues. Trimming shortened V by 7 bases and J by 2 bases, and 3 bases separated the two germline ends. This CDR3 reads CASKPGANVLTF. Written as DNA, the CDR3 is TGTGCCAGCAAGCCTGGGGCCAACGTCCTGACTTTC.

The chain links TRBV28 to TRBJ2-3; D call uncertain. The CDR3 runs 13 residues. Germline V gene lookup returns CDR1 MDHEN and CDR2 SYDVKM. V was pared by 5 bases and J by 2 bases, with 8 bases between. The CDR3 region has the DNA TGTGCCAGCAGTAGTAGCACCACAGATACGCAGTATTTT. Translating it yields CASSSSTTDTQYF.

The chain couples TRBV6-2 or TRBV6-3 to TRBJ2-5; possible D gene TRBD1, 7 bases. Trimming left V 4 bases short and J 7 bases short, with 13 bases between. The CDR3 contains 13 residues. Germline lookup yields CDR1 MNHEY and CDR2 SVGEGT. The DNA of the CDR3 is TGTGCCAGCAGTTCGGACAGGCGGGGGACCCAGTACTTC. It codes for CASSSDRRGTQYF.

The gene calls are TRBV3-1 (or the pseudogene TRBV3-2) and TRBJ2-2; the D is unclear. Germline V lookup: CDR1 LGHDT, CDR2 YNNKEL (reference sequence). Between the trimmed V and J ends, which lost 1 base and 4 bases, there was a span of 10 bases. The CDR3 loop spans 15 amino acids. CDR3 sequence reads: CASSQGPYFTGELFF. For the CDR3, the DNA is TGTGCCAGCAGCCAAGGTCCCTACTTCACCGGGGAGCTGTTTTTT.

The chain joins TRBV5-5 to TRBJ1-4; D is perhaps TRBD1 (5 bases). The CDR3 is 15 residues long. The V end lost 2 bases, the J end lost 7 bases, and 15 bases lay between the germline ends. From germline, CDR1 is SGHKS and CDR2 YYEKEE (reference sequence). The CDR3 DNA sequence: TGTGCCAGCAGCTTCTCTTCAGGGTCTGTTGAAAAACTGTTTTTT. Its translation is CASSFSSGSVEKLFF.

The chain joins TRBV5-4 to TRBJ2-3; 7 bases align to TRBD2. V lost 6 bases and J lost 1; bases outside the gene matches: 2. Germline V CDR1 and CDR2: SGHNT, YYREEE (reference sequence). The CDR3 covers 13 residues. CDR3 coding DNA: TGTGCCAGCAATGGGGGGGGCACAGATACGCAGTATTTT. The encoded protein is CASNGGGTDTQYF. The full variable domain, rest sourced from reference TRBV5-4 and TRBJ2-3, is ETGVTQSPTHLIKTRGQQVTLRCSSQSGHNTVSWYQQALGQGPQFIFQYYREEENGRGNFPPRFSGLQFPNYSSELNVNALELDDSALYLCASNGGGTDTQYFGPGTRLTVL.

This clone was seen a single time. The chain combines TRBV28 with TRBJ2-7; 9 bases fit TRBD1. This CDR3 comprises 15 residues. The V and J ends lost 6 bases and 8 bases, in that order; junction bases with no gene match: 14. Germline CDR1 and CDR2: MDHEN and SYDVKM. The CDR3: CASSPSGTGSVKQYF. The CDR3 DNA sequence: TGTGCCAGCAGCCCCTCCGGGACAGGGTCGGTAAAGCAGTACTTC.

CDR3 sequence: CASSLTVGVDTGELFF. In DNA form, the CDR3 reads TGTGCCAGCAGCTTAACTGTCGGGGTTGACACCGGGGAGCTGTTTTTT. The chain couples TRBV7-9 to TRBJ2-2, with TRBD2 as a possible D gene (5 bases). Trimming shortened V by 2 bases and J by 3 bases, and 13 bases separated the two germline ends. The CDR3 length is 16 residues. The germline CDR1 and CDR2 sequences are SEHNR and FQNEAQ (reference sequence).